One sample yielded the 11 T cell receptor beta chains listed below, sequenced in a study of T cell repertoires in cytomegalovirus infection. Via MiXCR, TCRdb re-called the reads, giving one row per CDR3 protein. This sample yields under 350,000 distinct CDR3 sequences, of which around 10% are seen a single time; less than 3% belongs to the top ten. The sequenced sample consisted of PBMCs. The receptors stem from a human donor in good health (CMV status not recorded). Some clones in this sample may be carry-over from other donors' samples.

This clonotype was counted at least ten times. The CDR3 DNA follows: TGTGCCATCGCCCAAATGACAGGGACTATTAACGCGGAGACCCAGTACTTC. Translated, it gives CAIAQMTGTINAETQYF. The chain links TRBV10-3 to TRBJ2-5; D is possibly TRBD1 or TRBD2 (7 bases each). Trimming stripped 8 bases from V and 5 bases from J, with 27 bases between. This CDR3 has 17 residues. Per germline, CDR1 ENHRY and CDR2 SYGVKD.

The table lists this clonotype with many counts. The chain is built from TRBV28 and TRBJ2-1, with 7 bases fitting TRBD2. CDR1 and CDR2 (germline): MDHEN, SYDVKM. The junction had 5 bases not matched to a gene; V was cut back by 3 bases and J by 12 bases. The CDR3 runs to 12 residues. CDR3 coding DNA: TGTGCCAGCAGTTTCCCGTGGGGGGGGCAGTTCTTC. This gives the protein CASSFPWGGQFF. The complete variable domain, with remaining parts taken from reference TRBV28 and TRBJ2-1, reads DVKVTQSSRYLVKRTGEKVFLECVQDMDHENMFWYRQDPGLGLRLIYFSYDVKMKEKGDIPEGYSVSREKKERFSLILESASTNQTSMYLCASSFPWGGQFFGPGTRLTVL.

This clonotype was counted ten times or more. The gene calls are TRBV7-9 and TRBJ2-7; TRBD1 agrees at 8 bases. Germline V CDR1 and CDR2: SEHNR, FQNEAQ (reference sequence). This CDR3 has 14 amino acids. With 4 bases clipped from V and 5 bases from J, the junction kept 7 bases outside the gene matches. The CDR3, as DNA: TGTGCCAGCAGCTCGACAGGGGTTTTCAACGAGCAGTACTTC. This gives the protein CASSSTGVFNEQYF.

J is TRBJ1-1 and V is TRBV29-1; 7 bases match TRBD1. This CDR3 spans 11 amino acids. Germline-derived CDR1 and CDR2 are SQVTM and ANQGSEA. V lost 7 bases to trimming and J lost 6 bases; unmatched junction nucleotides: 5. This chain's CDR3 is CSGRQGAEAFF. The CDR3 DNA sequence: TGCAGCGGTAGACAGGGCGCTGAAGCTTTCTTT.

This chain connects TRBV4-2 to TRBJ2-1; 8 bases match TRBD2. The J segment lost 8 bases and the V segment lost 3 bases, leaving 12 bases of the junction unmatched. Germline V CDR1 and CDR2: LGHNA, YNFKEQ. The CDR3 has 16 residues. CDR3: CASSHGTGGGAYEQFF. CDR3 coding DNA: TGTGCCAGCAGCCACGGGACGGGGGGGGGGGCCTATGAGCAGTTCTTC.

A few counts support this clonotype. The J gene is TRBJ2-3, the V gene TRBV5-4; D may correspond to TRBD1 or TRBD2 (6 bases each). Germline V CDR1 and CDR2: SGHNT, YYREEE (reference sequence). The CDR3 spans 14 residues. Trimming removed 9 bases at V and 4 bases at J, with 18 bases between. CDR3 loop: CATTRGPTADTQYF. In DNA, the CDR3 is TGTGCCACCACTCGGGGGCCCACGGCAGATACGCAGTATTTT.

Ten or more counts support this clonotype. This rearrangement joins TRBV27 to TRBJ1-4; D uncertain. The V end was cut by 1 base, the J end by 8 bases, with 5 bases between. The CDR3 covers 12 residues. Germline lookup yields CDR1 MNHEY and CDR2 SMNVEV (reference sequence). CDR3 sequence (DNA): TGTGCCAGCAGTTTATTGGGGGAAAAACTGTTTTTT. It specifies CASSLLGEKLFF.

In its sample, this clonotype was seen many times. V gene TRBV2 combines with J gene TRBJ2-7, with 12 bases identical to TRBD2. The J segment lost 7 bases and the V segment lost 1 base, leaving 5 bases of the junction unmatched. CDR1 and CDR2 from the germline V gene are SNHLY and FYNNEI. The CDR3 has 15 residues. Written as DNA, the CDR3 is TGTGCCAGCAGTGAAGAGGGACTAGCGGGTTCGGAGCAGTACTTC. Amino acids: CASSEEGLAGSEQYF.

The V and J genes are TRBV20-1 and TRBJ1-2; a weak D match, TRBD1 (6 bases). Deletions cut 4 bases from V and 1 base from J, with 13 bases between. The CDR3 consists of 14 residues. Germline loops: CDR1 DFQATT, CDR2 SNEGSKA (reference sequence). The CDR3 spells CSAIRGQYNYGYTF. The CDR3 bases are TGCAGTGCTATAAGGGGACAATATAACTATGGCTACACCTTC.

This clonotype occurred many times. This chain uses TRBV7-2 with TRBJ1-3, with TRBD1 matching over 7 bases. V shed 1 base and J 3 bases; nucleotides not matched to a gene: 3. Germline assignment: CDR1 SGHTA and CDR2 FQGNSA. The CDR3 length is 15 residues. The CDR3 protein is CASSLDRGYGNTIYF. CDR3 DNA: TGTGCCAGCAGCTTAGACAGGGGATATGGAAACACCATATATTTT.

This clonotype was counted ten times or more. V and J are TRBV2 and TRBJ2-1, with unresolved D. The V gene's germline CDR1 is SNHLY and CDR2 FYNNEI. The CDR3 runs 11 residues. V was cut by 8 bases and J by 8 bases, with 10 bases left in between. CDR3 DNA sequence: TGTGCCAGCCCGGGTTTCGATGAGCAGTTCTTC. As protein: CASPGFDEQFF. Combining the CDR3 with reference TRBV2 and TRBJ2-1 gives the whole variable domain EPEVTQTPSHQVTQMGQEVILRCVPISNHLYFYWYRQILGQKVEFLVSFYNNEISEKSEIFDDQFSVERPDGSNFTLKIRSTKLEDSAMYFCASPGFDEQFFGPGTRLTVL.